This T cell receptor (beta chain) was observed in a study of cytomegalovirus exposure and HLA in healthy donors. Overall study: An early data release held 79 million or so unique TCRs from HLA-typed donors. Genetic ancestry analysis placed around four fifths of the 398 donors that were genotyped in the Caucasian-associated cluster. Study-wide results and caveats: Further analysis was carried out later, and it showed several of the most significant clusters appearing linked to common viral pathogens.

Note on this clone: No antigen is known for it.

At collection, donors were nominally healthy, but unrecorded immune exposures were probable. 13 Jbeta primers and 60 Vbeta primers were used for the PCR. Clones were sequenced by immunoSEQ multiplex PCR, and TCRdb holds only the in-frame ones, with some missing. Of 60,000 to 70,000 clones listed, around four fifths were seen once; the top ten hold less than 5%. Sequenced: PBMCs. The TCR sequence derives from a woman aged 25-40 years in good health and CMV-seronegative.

In nucleotides, the CDR3 is TGCGCCAGCAGCTATCAAGGGGGCGCCTACGAGCAGTACTTC. It specifies CASSYQGGAYEQYF. The chain combines TRBV5-1 with TRBJ2-7; 7 nucleotides agree with TRBD1. Germline V gene lookup returns CDR1 SGHRS and CDR2 YFSETQ. Trimming cost V 3 bases and J 2 bases; bases outside gene matches: 5. This CDR3 spans 14 amino acids.